The 18 T cell receptor beta chains below come from one sample, sequenced in a study of T cells in localized non-small cell lung cancer. The assay was immunoSEQ multiplex PCR, and TCRdb's table has in-frame clones only and misses some. This table holds tens of thousands of clones, more than 75% found once. Specimen: peripheral blood, collected before any cancer treatment. These receptor sequences come from a man aged 18-55 years with stage I lung adenocarcinoma.

The sample holds a few counts of this clone. This rearrangement joins TRBV28 to TRBJ1-2; 7 nucleotides align to TRBD1. Germline V lookup: CDR1 MDHEN, CDR2 SYDVKM. The ends lost 6 bases at V and 4 bases at J; junction bases unmatched: 5. The CDR3 is 13 amino acids. CDR3 region: CASSQDRAYGYTF. Here the CDR3 DNA reads TGTGCCAGCAGCCAAGACAGGGCCTATGGCTACACCTTC.

This clone was seen only once. The J gene is TRBJ1-3, the V gene TRBV6-5, with TRBD1 as a possible D gene (6 bases). V lost 0 bases and J lost 7, with 10 bases in between. The CDR3 has 14 amino acids. Germline values: CDR1 MNHEY, CDR2 SVGAGI. The CDR3 reads CASSYSNRANTIYF. CDR3 nucleotides: TGTGCCAGCAGTTACTCGAACAGGGCGAACACCATATATTTT.

This clone is a singleton in its sample. The chain links TRBV5-1 to TRBJ1-6; D might be TRBD1 (5 bases). This CDR3 region has 16 residues. V lost 0 bases and J lost 3, with 10 bases in between. Germline V gene sequence: CDR1 SGHRS, CDR2 YFSETQ. The CDR3 DNA reads TGCGCCAGCAGCTTGGGAGGGGATGGCTATAATTCACCCCTCCACTTT. It specifies CASSLGGDGYNSPLHF.

The chain employs TRBV27 and TRBJ2-5; D perhaps matches TRBD2 (5 bases). CDR3 size: 12 residues. Trimming pared 7 bases from V and 7 bases from J, leaving 13 bases between. Germline CDR1 MNHEY, CDR2 SMNVEV (reference sequence). In DNA, the CDR3 is TGTGCCAGCATCCTCCGAGGGTGGACCCAGTACTTC. This encodes CASILRGWTQYF.

The chain combines TRBV30 with TRBJ2-7; TRBD1 might be the D (5 bases). V was clipped by 2 bases and J by 4 bases, with 6 bases between them. The CDR3 has 11 residues. The germline CDR1 and CDR2 sequences are GTSNPN and SVGIG (reference sequence). For the CDR3, the DNA is TGTGCCTGGAGTACAGGATACGAGCAGTACTTC. It specifies CAWSTGYEQYF.

V gene TRBV5-5 combines with J gene TRBJ2-5, with TRBD2 as a possible D gene (7 bases). Germline V gene lookup returns CDR1 SGHKS and CDR2 YYEKEE (reference sequence). The CDR3 is 15 residues long. Trimming took 1 base from V and 4 from J, leaving 14 bases between them. The CDR3 DNA reads as TGTGCCAGCAGCTTGCTACAGGGAGGGGTAGAGACCCAGTACTTC. Protein sequence: CASSLLQGGVETQYF.

J is TRBJ1-1 and V is TRBV7-2, with D possibly matching TRBD1 (6 bases). This CDR3 comprises 16 residues. V shed 0 bases and J shed 5 bases, with 16 bases lying between them. Per the germline V gene, CDR1 is SGHTA and CDR2 is FQGNSA. In nucleotides, the CDR3 is TGTGCCAGCAGCTTAGCGGCGCAGGGGAGGAGGACTGAAGCTTTCTTT. This translates into CASSLAAQGRRTEAFF. Supplemented by reference TRBV7-2 and TRBJ1-1, the full variable domain reads GAGVSQSPSNKVTEKGKDVELRCDPISGHTALYWYRQSLGQGLEFLIYFQGNSAPDKSGLPSDRFSAERTGGSVSTLTIQRTQQEDSAVYLCASSLAAQGRRTEAFFGQGTRLTVV.

The chain combines TRBV21-1 with TRBJ1-1. TRBV21-1 is recorded as a pseudogene. This CDR3 region has 20 residues. The chain's CDR3 is CASSSHSGTLIDGANTEAFF. The CDR3 coding sequence is TGTGCCAGCAGCAGTCATTCCGGGACTCTCATCGACGGGGCTAACACTGAAGCTTTCTTT.

This chain links TRBV5-1 with TRBJ2-7; D gene ambiguous. Trimming stripped 0 bases from V and 4 bases from J, with 8 bases between. Germline CDR1 SGHRS, CDR2 YFSETQ. The CDR3 is 13 residues long. This chain's CDR3 is CASSLGRIYEQYF. The CDR3 DNA reads as TGCGCCAGCAGCTTGGGACGGATTTACGAGCAGTACTTC.

The chain has TRBV4-3 and TRBJ1-4; TRBD1 agrees at 7 bases. The germline gives CDR1 LGHNA, CDR2 YSLEER. The CDR3 totals 16 residues. The junction had 6 bases not matched to a gene; V was cut back by 1 base and J by 4 bases. CDR3 sequence reads: CASSQVYRGRNEKLFF. The CDR3 region has the DNA TGCGCCAGCAGCCAAGTATACAGGGGCCGTAATGAAAAACTGTTTTTT.

The chain has TRBV7-3 and TRBJ2-1; D not resolved. The CDR3 contains 13 residues. Trimming pared 2 bases from V and 6 bases from J, leaving 8 bases between. The V gene's germline CDR1 is SGHTA and CDR2 FQGTGA. This chain's CDR3 is CASSLYPRNEQFF. The CDR3 coding sequence is TGTGCCAGCAGCTTATACCCCCGCAATGAGCAGTTCTTC.

This chain connects TRBV19 to TRBJ1-4, with TRBD1 matching over 7 bases. The V gene's germline CDR1 is LNHDA and CDR2 SQIVND (reference sequence). The CDR3 is made up of 15 amino acids. V lost 1 base, J lost 7 bases, and 6 bases stayed unmatched. CDR3: CASSIADRDVEKLFF. CDR3 DNA: TGTGCCAGTAGTATAGCCGACAGGGACGTTGAAAAACTGTTTTTT.

The table lists this clone with a few counts. The chain combines TRBV29-1 with TRBJ1-1, with 7 bases that match TRBD1. J gave up 3 bases and V 5 bases, and 9 bases lay outside the gene matches. The CDR3 extends over 14 amino acids. The germline V gene has CDR1 SQVTM and CDR2 ANQGSEA. CDR3 in DNA: TGCAGCGTTACCTCATTCCAGGGGGACACTGAAGCTTTCTTT. Protein product: CSVTSFQGDTEAFF.

This clone was observed once. The chain couples TRBV30 to TRBJ2-3, with a possible D match to TRBD2 (6 bases). Germline V lookup: CDR1 GTSNPN, CDR2 SVGIG (reference sequence). Trimming shortened V by 2 bases and J by 5 bases, and 14 bases separated the two germline ends. The CDR3 length is 14 residues. CDR3: CAWSLGGEIDTQYF. Written as DNA, the CDR3 is TGTGCCTGGAGTCTGGGGGGAGAGATAGATACGCAGTATTTT. Combining the CDR3 with reference TRBV30 and TRBJ2-3 gives the whole variable domain SQTIHQWPATLVQPVGSPLSLECTVEGTSNPNLYWYRQAAGRGLQLLFYSVGIGQISSEVPQNLSASRPQDRQFILSSKKLLLSDSGFYLCAWSLGGEIDTQYFGPGTRLTVL.

This clone was counted a few times. The V gene is TRBV11-3, the J gene TRBJ2-7; D unclear. This CDR3 has 14 amino acids. Germline CDR1 reads SGHNT; CDR2 reads YENEEA. V lost 0 bases and J 5 bases, leaving 11 bases between the germline ends. CDR3 sequence reads: CASSLDGKGHEQYF. CDR3 in DNA: TGTGCCAGCAGCTTAGATGGGAAGGGTCACGAGCAGTACTTC. The full variable domain, rest sourced from reference TRBV11-3 and TRBJ2-7, is EAGVVQSPRYKIIEKKQPVAFWCNPISGHNTLYWYLQNLGQGPELLIRYENEEAVDDSQLPKDRFSAERLKGVDSTLKIQPAELGDSAVYLCASSLDGKGHEQYFGPGTRLTVT.

The rearrangement uses TRBV5-1 and TRBJ1-2; 8 bases are shared with TRBD1. The germline V gene encodes CDR1 SGHRS and CDR2 YFSETQ. This CDR3 is 16 amino acids long. The junction had 9 bases not matched to a gene; V was cut back by 5 bases and J by 0 bases. The CDR3 DNA is TGCGCCAGCAGGCTCACGACAGGGGCAGCTAACTATGGCTACACCTTC. Translating it yields CASRLTTGAANYGYTF.

The rearrangement uses TRBV5-1 and TRBJ2-2, with 9 bases aligning to TRBD1. CDR3 length: 16 residues. The V and J ends lost 5 bases and 4 bases, in that order; junction bases with no gene match: 9. The germline V gene has CDR1 SGHRS and CDR2 YFSETQ. The CDR3 region has the DNA TGCGCCAGCAGATCCGGGACAGGGACGGCCACCGGGGAGCTGTTTTTT. Protein sequence: CASRSGTGTATGELFF.

The chain couples TRBV4-2 to TRBJ1-1; a weak D match, TRBD1 (6 bases). The V gene's germline CDR1 is LGHNA and CDR2 YNFKEQ. V was shortened by 0 bases and J by 8 bases, with 16 bases between the two germline ends. This CDR3 contains 15 residues. The CDR3 protein is CASSQERPGGTEAFF. In DNA form, the CDR3 reads TGTGCCAGCAGCCAAGAAAGGCCCGGCGGGACAGAAGCTTTCTTT.